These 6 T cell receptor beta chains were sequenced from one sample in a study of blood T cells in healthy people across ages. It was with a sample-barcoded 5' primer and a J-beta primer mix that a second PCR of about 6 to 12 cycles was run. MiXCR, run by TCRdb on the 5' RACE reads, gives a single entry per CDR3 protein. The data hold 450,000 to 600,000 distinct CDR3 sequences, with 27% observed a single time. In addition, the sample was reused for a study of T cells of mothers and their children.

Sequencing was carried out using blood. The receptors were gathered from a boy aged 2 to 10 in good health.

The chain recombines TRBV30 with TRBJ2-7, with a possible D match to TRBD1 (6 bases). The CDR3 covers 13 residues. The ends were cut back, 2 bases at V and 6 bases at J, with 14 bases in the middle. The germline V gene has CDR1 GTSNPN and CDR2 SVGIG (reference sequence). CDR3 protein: CAWSSQGLAEQYF. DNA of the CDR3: TGTGCCTGGAGTTCCCAGGGGCTGGCCGAGCAGTACTTC.

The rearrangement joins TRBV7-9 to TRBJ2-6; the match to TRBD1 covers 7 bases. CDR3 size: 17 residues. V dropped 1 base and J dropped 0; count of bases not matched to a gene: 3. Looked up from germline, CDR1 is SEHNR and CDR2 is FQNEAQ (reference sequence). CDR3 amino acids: CASSLGDSLSGANVLTF. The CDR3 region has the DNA TGTGCCAGCAGCTTAGGGGACAGCCTCTCTGGGGCCAACGTCCTGACTTTC.

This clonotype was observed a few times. The CDR3 protein is CASSGGGQGIYNEQFF. CDR3 nucleotide sequence: TGTGCCAGCAGCGGGGGCGGACAGGGTATATACAATGAGCAGTTCTTC. This sequence joins TRBV6-1 and TRBJ2-5; 8 bases fit TRBD1. TRBJ2-1 explains the end of the DNA better; the J call may be wrong. The CDR3 consists of 16 residues. Germline CDR1 reads MNHNS; CDR2 reads SASEGT.

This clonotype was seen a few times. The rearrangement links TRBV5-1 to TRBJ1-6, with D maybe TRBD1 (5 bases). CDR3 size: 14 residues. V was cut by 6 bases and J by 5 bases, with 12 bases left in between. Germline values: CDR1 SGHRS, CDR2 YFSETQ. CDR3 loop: CASTRDGNNSPLHF. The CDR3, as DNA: TGCGCCAGCACCCGGGACGGTAATAATTCACCCCTCCACTTT.

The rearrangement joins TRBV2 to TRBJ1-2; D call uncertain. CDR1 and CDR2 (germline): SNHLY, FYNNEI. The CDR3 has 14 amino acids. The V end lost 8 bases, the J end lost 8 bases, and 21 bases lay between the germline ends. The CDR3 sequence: CASARELFSWGYTF. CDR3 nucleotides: TGTGCCAGCGCCCGCGAACTTTTCTCATGGGGCTACACCTTC.

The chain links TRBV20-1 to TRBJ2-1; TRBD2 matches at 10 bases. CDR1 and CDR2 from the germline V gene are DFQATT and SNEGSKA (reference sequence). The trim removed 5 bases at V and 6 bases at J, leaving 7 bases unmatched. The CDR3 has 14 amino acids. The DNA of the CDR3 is TGCAGTGCTGGGGGTGGGACTAGCGTCAATGAGCAGTTCTTC. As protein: CSAGGGTSVNEQFF.